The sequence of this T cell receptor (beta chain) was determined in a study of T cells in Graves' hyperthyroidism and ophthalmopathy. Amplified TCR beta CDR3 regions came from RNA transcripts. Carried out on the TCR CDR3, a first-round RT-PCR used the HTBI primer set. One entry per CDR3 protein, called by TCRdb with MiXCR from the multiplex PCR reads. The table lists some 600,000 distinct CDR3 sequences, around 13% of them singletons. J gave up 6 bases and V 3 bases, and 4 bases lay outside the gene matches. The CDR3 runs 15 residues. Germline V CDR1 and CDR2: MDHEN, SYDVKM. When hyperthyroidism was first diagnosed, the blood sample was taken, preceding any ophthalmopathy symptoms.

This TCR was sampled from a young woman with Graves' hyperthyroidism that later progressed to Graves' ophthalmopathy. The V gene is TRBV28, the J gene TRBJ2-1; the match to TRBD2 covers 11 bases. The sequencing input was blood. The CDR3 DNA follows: TGTGCCAGCAGTTTGGCTAGCGGGAGGCCCAATGAGCAGTTCTTC. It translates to CASSLASGRPNEQFF. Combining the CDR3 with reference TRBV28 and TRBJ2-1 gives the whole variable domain DVKVTQSSRYLVKRTGEKVFLECVQDMDHENMFWYRQDPGLGLRLIYFSYDVKMKEKGDIPEGYSVSREKKERFSLILESASTNQTSMYLCASSLASGRPNEQFFGPGTRLTVL.